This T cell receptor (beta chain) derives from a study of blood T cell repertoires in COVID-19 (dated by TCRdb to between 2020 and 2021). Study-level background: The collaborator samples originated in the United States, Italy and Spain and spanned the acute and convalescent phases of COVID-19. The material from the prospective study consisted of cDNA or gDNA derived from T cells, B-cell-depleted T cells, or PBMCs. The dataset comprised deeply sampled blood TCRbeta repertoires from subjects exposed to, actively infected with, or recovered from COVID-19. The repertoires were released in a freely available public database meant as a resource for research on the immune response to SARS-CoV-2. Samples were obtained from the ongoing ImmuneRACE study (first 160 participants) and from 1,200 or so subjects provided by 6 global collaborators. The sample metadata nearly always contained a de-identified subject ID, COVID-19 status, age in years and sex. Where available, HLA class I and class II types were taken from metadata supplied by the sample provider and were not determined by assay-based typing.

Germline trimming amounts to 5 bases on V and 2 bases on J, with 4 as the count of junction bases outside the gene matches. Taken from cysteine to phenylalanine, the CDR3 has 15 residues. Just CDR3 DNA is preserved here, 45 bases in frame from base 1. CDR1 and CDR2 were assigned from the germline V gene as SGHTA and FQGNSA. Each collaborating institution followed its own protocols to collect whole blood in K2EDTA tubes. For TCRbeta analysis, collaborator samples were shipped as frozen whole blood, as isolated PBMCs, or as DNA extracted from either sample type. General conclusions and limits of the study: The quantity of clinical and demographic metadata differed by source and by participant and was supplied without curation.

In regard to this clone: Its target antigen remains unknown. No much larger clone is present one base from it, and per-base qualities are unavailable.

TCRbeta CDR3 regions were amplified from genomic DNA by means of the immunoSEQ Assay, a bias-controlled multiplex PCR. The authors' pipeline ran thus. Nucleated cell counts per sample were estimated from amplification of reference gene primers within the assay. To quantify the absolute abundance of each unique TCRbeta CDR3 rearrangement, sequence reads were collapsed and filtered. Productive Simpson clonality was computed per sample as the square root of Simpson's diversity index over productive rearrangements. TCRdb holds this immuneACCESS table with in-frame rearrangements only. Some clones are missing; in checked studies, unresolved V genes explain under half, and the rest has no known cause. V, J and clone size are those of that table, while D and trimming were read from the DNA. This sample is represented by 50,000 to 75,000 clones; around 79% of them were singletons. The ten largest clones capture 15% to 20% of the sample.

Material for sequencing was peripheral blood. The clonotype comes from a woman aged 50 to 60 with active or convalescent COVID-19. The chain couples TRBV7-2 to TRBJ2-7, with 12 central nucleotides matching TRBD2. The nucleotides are TGTGCCAGCAGCGACACTAGCGGGGGGACCTACGAGCAGTACTTC. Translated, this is CASSDTSGGTYEQYF.